This TCR beta chain was profiled in a study of blood T cells in healthy people across ages. The CDR3 has 13 residues. V was trimmed by 4 bases and J by 4 bases, leaving 12 bases between them. In germline, CDR1 is SQVTM, CDR2 ANQGSEA. Through a sample-barcoded 5' primer and a J-beta primer mix, a second PCR was run for about 6 to 12 cycles. TCRdb processed the 5' RACE reads anew with MiXCR; each CDR3 protein has one entry. This sample has roughly 560,000 distinct CDR3 sequences, with 24% found just once. This clonotype occurred a few times. This sample was also put to use in a study of T cells of mothers and their children. In that study: The overlap seen between related mothers and children slightly exceeded that of unrelated pairs, though not significantly.

The TCR sequence derives from a boy aged 10-17 years in good health. Sequencing used blood. The V gene is TRBV29-1, the J gene TRBJ2-3; TRBD2 is a possible D gene (5 bases). The CDR3 here is CSVVPSGADTQYF. Here the CDR3 DNA reads TGCAGCGTTGTTCCCAGCGGTGCAGATACGCAGTATTTT.